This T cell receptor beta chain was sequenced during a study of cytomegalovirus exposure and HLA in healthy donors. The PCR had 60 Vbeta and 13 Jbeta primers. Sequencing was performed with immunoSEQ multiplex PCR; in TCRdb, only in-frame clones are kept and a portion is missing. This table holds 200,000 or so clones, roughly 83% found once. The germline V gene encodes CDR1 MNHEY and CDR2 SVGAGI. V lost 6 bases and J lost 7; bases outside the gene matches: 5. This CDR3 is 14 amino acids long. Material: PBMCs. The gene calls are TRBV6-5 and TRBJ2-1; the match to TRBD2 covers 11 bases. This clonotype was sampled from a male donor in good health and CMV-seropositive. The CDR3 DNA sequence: TGTGCCAGCAGGGTAGCGGGGGGGCCTAATGAGCAGTTCTTC. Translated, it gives CASRVAGGPNEQFF.